The 10 T cell receptor beta chains given below trace back to one sample, sequenced in a study of tumor and adjacent non-tumor tissue in lung cancer. This sample's RNA came from whole unsorted tissue. Three rounds of nested PCR, following a modified ARM-PCR protocol, produced the TCRbeta library. TCRdb re-derived calls from the multiplex PCR reads in MiXCR, one entry per CDR3 protein. This repertoire shows about 93,000 distinct CDR3 sequences, roughly 70% found once; its top ten account for approximately 20%. Input material: lung tumor tissue. These TCRs come from a man between 60 and 70 years old with non-small cell lung cancer.

A word on this clonotype: A read error may be the cause here, since a much bigger clone is one base away. The DNA of the CDR3 is TGTGCCAGCAGCTCACTAGCGGGAGTACAAGGGACCCAGTACTTC. It translates to CASSSLAGVQGTQYF. The chain uses TRBV5-4 and TRBJ2-5; 11 nucleotides match TRBD2. This CDR3 is 15 amino acids long. CDR1 is SGHNT, CDR2 YYREEE, per germline (reference sequence). The full variable domain, rest sourced from reference TRBV5-4 and TRBJ2-5, is ETGVTQSPTHLIKTRGQQVTLRCSSQSGHNTVSWYQQALGQGPQFIFQYYREEENGRGNFPPRFSGLQFPNYSSELNVNALELDDSALYLCASSSLAGVQGTQYFGPGTRLLVL.

As regards this clonotype: Its ends do not fully match the called genes, so a read error is possible. This chain joins TRBV13 and TRBJ2-5; 9 bases are a match to TRBD2. Germline-derived CDR1 and CDR2 are PRHDT and FYEKMQ (reference sequence). The CDR3 covers 15 residues. The CDR3 nucleotides are TGTGTCAGCAGCTTAATGTTAGCGGGAGTGGAGACCCAGTATTTC. Protein product: CVSSLMLAGVETQYF.

This rearrangement joins TRBV5-1 to TRBJ1-4, with D hard to call. The CDR3 spans 16 residues. V was clipped by 6 bases and J by 0 bases, with 15 bases between them. Germline V gene data show CDR1 as SGHRS and CDR2 as YFSETQ. The chain's CDR3 is CASNRSRLTTNEKLFF. The CDR3 bases are TGCGCCAGCAACCGGTCCCGTCTAACAACTAATGAAAAACTGTTTTTT.

Concerning this clonotype itself: The junction departs from the called germline gene at one end, perhaps through a read error. This chain joins TRBV6-1 and TRBJ2-3, with 9 bases lining up with TRBD2. The V gene's germline CDR1 is MNHNS and CDR2 SASEGT. The CDR3 extends over 14 amino acids. The CDR3 region has the DNA TGTGCCAACAGTGGAGGCGGGGGGGCGAATACGCAGTATTTT. Translating gives CANSGGGGANTQYF.

The genes are TRBV29-1 and TRBJ2-3; tentative D call: TRBD1 (6 bases). The germline V and J ends were trimmed by 3 bases and 7 bases, with 11 bases remaining between them. Germline CDR1 reads SQVTM; CDR2 reads ANQGSEA. The CDR3 spans 12 residues. DNA for the CDR3: TGCAGCGTTGATTCGGGGACATATACGCAGTATTTT. Translated, it gives CSVDSGTYTQYF.

The rearrangement joins TRBV20-1 to TRBJ1-3, with TRBD1 matching 9 bases. CDR1 is DFQATT, CDR2 SNEGSKA, per germline (reference sequence). CDR3 size: 15 residues. CDR3 protein: CCVKQGASSGNTIYF. CDR3 nucleotides: TGCTGTGTAAAACAGGGGGCCTCCTCTGGAAACACCATATATTTT.

Details on this clonotype: One end of the junction is discordant with germline, which a read error may explain. The chain carries TRBV2 and TRBJ2-3, with no clear D. The CDR3 length is 11 residues. CDR1 is SNHLY and CDR2 is FYNNEI in the germline V gene. This CDR3 reads CASSVADTRYF. CDR3 nucleotides: TGTGCCAGCAGTGTTGCGGATACGCGGTATTTT.

On this clonotype itself: A much larger clone lies a single base off, so this may be a read error. The chain is built from TRBV28 and TRBJ1-1; D gene uncertain. The V gene's germline CDR1 is MDHEN and CDR2 SYDVKM. The CDR3 is made up of 13 amino acids. The V end lost 7 bases, the J end lost 4 bases, and 13 bases lay between the germline ends. CDR3 residues: CASIMGMSTEAFF. In nucleotides, the CDR3 is TGTGCCAGCATCATGGGAATGAGCACTGAAGCTTTCTTT.

Turning to this clonotype: A much larger clone lies one base from this, so it may be a read error. The rearrangement joins TRBV30 to TRBJ1-2; D uncertain. This CDR3 is built from 15 residues. Deletions cut 0 bases from V and 2 bases from J, with 13 bases between. CDR1 is GTSNPN and CDR2 is SVGIG in the germline V gene (reference sequence). In DNA, the CDR3 is TGTGCCTGGAGTGTACGAGGGAACCGGAACTATGGCTACACCTTC. This gives the protein CAWSVRGNRNYGYTF.

In this sample, this clonotype turned up once. A much larger clone lies a single base off, so this may be a read error. The gene calls are TRBV30 and TRBJ2-7; TRBD2 aligns across 8 bases. The CDR3 totals 13 residues. Germline V gives CDR1 GTSNPN, CDR2 SVGIG (reference sequence). In DNA, the CDR3 is TGTGCCTGGAACCGGGGGGGTCCCTACGAGCAGAACTTC. Protein: CAWNRGGPYEQNF. Complete variable domain (other parts from reference TRBV30 and TRBJ2-7): SQTIHQWPATLVQPVGSPLSLECTVEGTSNPNLYWYRQAAGRGLQLLFYSVGIGQISSEVPQNLSASRPQDRQFILSSKKLLLSDSGFYLCAWNRGGPYEQNFGPGTRLTVT.